A selection of T cell receptor beta chains follows, all from one sample in a study of cytomegalovirus exposure and HLA in healthy donors. Profiling relied on immunoSEQ multiplex PCR, and the TCRdb table lists in-frame clones only, not all of them. The sample has about 110,000 clones; around 89% are singletons. Sequencing was performed on PBMCs. The receptors shown here come from a woman under 30 in good health and CMV-seropositive. The CDR3 runs from the conserved cysteine through the conserved F or W. A D gene is named only where the DNA matches it firmly. Some rows mark clone size as missing; the rest say once, few, many or name a class of expanded clone.

>TRBJ1-2|-|-|TRBV27
CASSAWGGAHYGYTF
TGTGCCAGCAGTGCCTGGGGTGGGGCCCACTATGGCTACACCTTC
>TRBJ1-4|-|-|TRBV4-3
CASSAGRGEKLFF
TGCGCCAGCAGCGCTGGGAGAGGTGAAAAACTGTTTTTT
>TRBJ2-5|-|-|TRBV28
CASSLPRETQYF
TGTGCCAGCAGTTTGCCTAGAGAGACCCAGTACTTC
>TRBJ1-1|few|-|TRBV5-1
CASSLGENTEAFF
TGCGCCAGCAGCTTGGGAGAGAACACTGAAGCTTTCTTT
>TRBJ1-2|-|-|TRBV20-1
CSARSYGYTF
TGCAGTGCTAGGAGCTATGGCTACACCTTC
>TRBJ1-6|once|TRBD1|TRBV28
CASTRTGGSSSPLHF
TGTGCCAGCACCAGGACAGGGGGAAGTAGTTCACCCCTCCACTTT
>TRBJ1-1|-|-|TRBV12-5
CASGFDQGLNTEAFF
TGTGCTAGTGGTTTTGACCAGGGTCTGAACACTGAAGCTTTCTTT
>TRBJ1-2|-|-|TRBV2
CASSVEGNYGYTF
TGTGCCAGCAGTGTGGAGGGGAACTATGGCTACACCTTC
>TRBJ2-7|-|-|TRBV5-1
CASSSRQPRYEQYF
TGCGCCAGCAGCAGCCGACAGCCCAGGTACGAGCAGTACTTC
>TRBJ1-2|once|TRBD1|TRBV5-1
CASSSGQGNYGYTF
TGCGCCAGCAGCTCGGGACAGGGGAACTATGGCTACACCTTC
>TRBJ1-1|-|TRBD1|TRBV19
CASSIGAGGNTEAFF
TGTGCCAGTAGTATAGGGGCAGGGGGCAACACTGAAGCTTTCTTT
>TRBJ2-2|-|-|TRBV9
CASSVEAGSGELFF
TGTGCCAGCAGCGTAGAGGCAGGGTCCGGGGAGCTGTTTTTT
>TRBJ1-1|-|-|TRBV19
CASSLGVYTEAFF
TGTGCCAGTAGCCTAGGGGTGTACACTGAAGCTTTCTTT
>TRBJ2-1|few|TRBD1|TRBV5-1
CASTLRTGGTEGQFF
TGCGCCAGCACCTTACGGACAGGGGGGACCGAAGGGCAGTTCTTC
>TRBJ1-4|few|-|TRBV6-1
CASSEAGGEKLFF
TGTGCCAGCAGTGAAGCGGGGGGTGAAAAACTGTTTTTT
>TRBJ2-3|-|-|TRBV28
CASTYTDTQYF
TGTGCCAGCACCTACACAGATACGCAGTATTTT
>TRBJ2-1|-|TRBD1|TRBV4-3
CASSQEENRGYEQFF
TGCGCCAGCAGCCAAGAGGAGAACAGGGGCTATGAGCAGTTCTTC
>TRBJ1-4|-|TRBD1|TRBV7-9
CASSFPAGGSEKLFF
TGTGCCAGCAGCTTCCCGGCAGGGGGGAGTGAAAAACTGTTTTTT
>TRBJ1-1|-|TRBD1|TRBV6-5
CASSYSGQEVNTEAFF
TGTGCCAGCAGTTACTCGGGACAGGAGGTGAACACTGAAGCTTTCTTT
>TRBJ2-3|once|-|TRBV10-3
CAISESTQGIWADTQYF
TGTGCCATCAGTGAGTCCACCCAGGGGATTTGGGCAGATACGCAGTATTTT
>TRBJ2-1|-|-|TRBV25-1
CASSIGEGQFF
TGTGCCAGCAGTATTGGTGAGGGGCAGTTCTTC
>TRBJ1-1|-|TRBD1|TRBV5-8
CASSLDRGQAFF
TGTGCCAGCAGCTTGGACAGGGGGCAGGCTTTCTTT
>TRBJ1-2|-|TRBD1|TRBV9
CASSARTGFTLGGYTF
TGTGCCAGCAGCGCGCGGACAGGGTTTACCCTGGGGGGCTACACCTTC
>TRBJ2-5|once|-|TRBV5-1
CASSPAGIQETQYF
TGCGCCAGCAGCCCCGCCGGGATCCAAGAGACCCAGTACTTC
>TRBJ2-1|-|-|TRBV10-2
CASSGPSSEQFF
TGCGCCAGCAGTGGACCTAGCTCTGAGCAGTTCTTC
>TRBJ1-5|-|-|TRBV2
CASSEPDRQAWRNQPQHF
TGTGCCAGCAGCGAACCCGACCGACAGGCCTGGAGAAATCAGCCCCAGCATTTT
>TRBJ2-2|-|TRBD1|TRBV9
CASSGTGGHTGELFF
TGTGCCAGCAGCGGGACAGGGGGCCACACCGGGGAGCTGTTTTTT
>TRBJ2-2|-|-|TRBV7-9
CASSFAQGVGELFF
TGTGCCAGCAGCTTTGCGCAGGGTGTCGGGGAGCTGTTTTTT
>TRBJ2-3|once|TRBD2|TRBV5-4
CASSESGGHRNEYF
TGTGCCAGCAGCGAAAGCGGGGGCCACCGTAATGAGTATTTT
>TRBJ2-5|-|-|TRBV7-9
CASRVQGKQETQYF
TGTGCCAGCAGAGTACAGGGAAAACAAGAGACCCAGTACTTC
>TRBJ2-7|-|-|TRBV5-4
CASSYPGKNEQYF
TGTGCCAGCAGCTACCCCGGGAAGAACGAGCAGTACTTC
>TRBJ1-1|-|-|TRBV7-6
CASSLGGGTEAFF
TGTGCCAGCAGCTTAGGAGGGGGCACTGAAGCTTTCTTT
>TRBJ1-5|-|-|TRBV18
CASSPYGGNQPQHF
TGTGCCAGCTCACCATACGGGGGCAATCAGCCCCAGCATTTT
>TRBJ2-2|-|TRBD2|TRBV15
CATKTSGGDTGELFF
TGTGCCACCAAAACTAGCGGGGGGGATACCGGGGAGCTGTTTTTT
>TRBJ1-5|-|-|TRBV12-2
CASRLRGQAPYSNQPQHF
TGTGCAAGTCGCTTAAGGGGACAGGCACCTTATAGCAATCAGCCCCAGCATTTT
>TRBJ1-2|-|TRBD1|TRBV28
CASSPRTGYGYTF
TGTGCCAGCAGTCCAAGGACAGGGTATGGCTACACCTTC
>TRBJ1-4|once|-|TRBV9
CASSVTQGLGEKLFF
TGTGCCAGCAGCGTAACCCAGGGGTTGGGTGAAAAACTGTTTTTT
>TRBJ2-3|-|TRBD2|TRBV18
CASQAGDHDTQYF
TGTGCCAGTCAAGCGGGGGATCATGATACGCAGTATTTT
>TRBJ2-5|-|-|TRBV6-1
CASRDEQESQETQYF
TGTGCCAGCAGAGACGAACAGGAGTCGCAAGAGACCCAGTACTTC
>TRBJ2-7|once|TRBD1|TRBV29-1
CSVTDRVPYEQYF
TGCAGCGTTACGGACAGGGTACCCTACGAGCAGTACTTC
>TRBJ2-2|-|TRBD1|TRBV5-1
CASSLAGQGAGELFF
TGCGCCAGCAGCTTGGCGGGACAGGGGGCCGGGGAGCTGTTTTTT
>TRBJ1-2|-|-|TRBV5-6
CASSFRGGTYGYTF
TGTGCCAGCAGTTTCCGGGGGGGGACCTATGGCTACACCTTC
>TRBJ2-7|-|-|TRBV2
CASSEAQGNSYEQYF
TGTGCCAGCAGTGAGGCACAGGGAAACTCCTACGAGCAGTACTTC
>TRBJ2-5|-|-|TRBV4-1
CASSQVQEETQYF
TGCGCCAGCAGCCAAGTTCAGGAAGAGACCCAGTACTTC
>TRBJ1-5|-|TRBD1|TRBV19
CASSRRGQGDQPQHF
TGTGCCAGTAGTAGACGGGGACAGGGCGATCAGCCCCAGCATTTT